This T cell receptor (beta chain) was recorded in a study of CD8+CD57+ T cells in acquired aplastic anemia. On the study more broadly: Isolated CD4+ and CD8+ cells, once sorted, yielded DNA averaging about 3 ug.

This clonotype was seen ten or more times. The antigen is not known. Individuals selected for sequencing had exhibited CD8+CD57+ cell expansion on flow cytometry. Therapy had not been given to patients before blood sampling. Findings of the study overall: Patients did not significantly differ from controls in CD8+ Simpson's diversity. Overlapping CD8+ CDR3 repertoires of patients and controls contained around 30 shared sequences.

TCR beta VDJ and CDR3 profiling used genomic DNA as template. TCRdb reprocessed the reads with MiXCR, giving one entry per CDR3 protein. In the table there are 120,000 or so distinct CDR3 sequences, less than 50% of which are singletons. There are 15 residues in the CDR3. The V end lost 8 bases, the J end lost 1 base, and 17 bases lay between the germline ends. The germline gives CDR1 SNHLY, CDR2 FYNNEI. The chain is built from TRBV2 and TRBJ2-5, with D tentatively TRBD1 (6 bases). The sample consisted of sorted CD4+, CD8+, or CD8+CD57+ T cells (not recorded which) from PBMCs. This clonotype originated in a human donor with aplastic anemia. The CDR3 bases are TGTGCCAGCCGCCCCGGGACAAAAGTCCAAGAGACCCAGTACTTC. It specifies CASRPGTKVQETQYF. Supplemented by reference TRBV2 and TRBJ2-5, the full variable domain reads EPEVTQTPSHQVTQMGQEVILRCVPISNHLYFYWYRQILGQKVEFLVSFYNNEISEKSEIFDDQFSVERPDGSNFTLKIRSTKLEDSAMYFCASRPGTKVQETQYFGPGTRLLVL.